This TCR beta chain appears in the sequencing data of a study of T cell clones after liver transplantation. The wider study: As an antigen-independent comparator, third-party-reactive TCRbeta sequences came from pre-transplant mixed lymphocyte reactions. Until 12-24 months post-transplant, subjects got standard immunosuppression and no induction. Tolerance: complete withdrawal held at least one year, liver enzymes staying within twice normal. Study-level results: Compared with third party-reactive sequences, donor-reactive ones declined more, independent of withdrawal success.

Sequencing was performed with immunoSEQ multiplex PCR; in TCRdb, only in-frame clones are kept and a portion is missing. The sample yields 55,000 to 75,000 clones, roughly 70% seen once. With respect to this clone: Its antigen is unidentified.

The V end lost 6 bases, the J end lost 2 bases, and 9 bases lay between the germline ends. CDR1 and CDR2 from the germline V gene are LNHNV and YYDKDF (reference sequence). There are 13 residues in the CDR3. This specimen consisted of CD4+ T cells from blood, obtained at the roughly 16-month timepoint. This TCR came from a human patient who received a liver transplant. Some T cells may be graft donor cells. V usage is TRBV15 and J usage is TRBJ2-3; D not resolved. The CDR3 DNA reads TGTGCCACCAGTTCGGGCCCCACAGATACGCAGTATTTT. This gives the protein CATSSGPTDTQYF.